This passage covers 19 T cell receptor beta chains from one sample sequenced in a study of beta chain features in type 1 diabetes. General study results and limits: Patients with Type 1 diabetes showed moderately but significantly shorter TCRB CDR3s in all four CD4+ subsets.

No antigen has been identified for these receptors. Every isolated RNA sample was fully reverse transcribed, so sequencing captured expressed TCRB transcripts. The method was immunoSEQ multiplex PCR; TCRdb's version includes in-frame clones alone and lacks a portion of them. The data contain about 640,000 clones, under 15% of them singletons. The specimen sequenced was naive CD4+ T cells from blood. These receptors were collected from a man younger than 45 with type 1 diabetes.

In its sample, this clone was seen a few times. The chain joins TRBV9 to TRBJ1-2; D not resolved. This CDR3 spans 13 amino acids. In germline, CDR1 is SGDLS, CDR2 YYNGEE. Trimming took off 0 bases at V and 10 bases at J, with 13 bases between the two ends. This CDR3 reads CASSVVRGGTYTF. CDR3 coding DNA: TGTGCCAGCAGCGTAGTTCGCGGCGGTACCTACACCTTC. The full variable domain, rest sourced from reference TRBV9 and TRBJ1-2, is DSGVTQTPKHLITATGQRVTLRCSPRSGDLSVYWYQQSLDQGLQFLIQYYNGEERAKGNILERFSAQQFPDLHSELNLSSLELGDSALYFCASSVVRGGTYTFGSGTRLTVV.

The genes are TRBV4-2 and TRBJ2-7, with D unclear. This CDR3 is built from 15 residues. Germline V gene data show CDR1 as LGHNA and CDR2 as YNFKEQ. V lost 0 bases and J lost 2, with 11 bases in between. CDR3 amino acids: CASSQEHGLPYEQYF. Here the CDR3 DNA reads TGTGCCAGCAGCCAAGAGCACGGGTTACCCTACGAGCAGTACTTC.

This clone was seen a handful of times. The chain couples TRBV25-1 to TRBJ2-4; TRBD1 might be the D (5 bases). Per germline, CDR1 MGHDK and CDR2 SYGVNS. With 2 bases removed from V and 0 bases from J, the gap between germline ends came to 8 bases. The CDR3 sequence is 15 residues long. The CDR3 loop is CASSELGVAKNIQYF. In DNA, the CDR3 is TGTGCCAGCAGTGAACTAGGGGTAGCCAAAAACATTCAGTACTTC. Full variable domain (outside the CDR3, taken from reference TRBV25-1 and TRBJ2-4): EADIYQTPRYLVIGTGKKITLECSQTMGHDKMYWYQQDPGMELHLIHYSYGVNSTEKGDLSSESTVSRIRTEHFPLTLESARPSHTSQYLCASSELGVAKNIQYFGAGTRLSVL.

The chain employs TRBV9 and TRBJ2-7; D is possibly TRBD1 (6 bases). Trimming cost V 3 bases and J 2 bases, with 15 bases left between them. In germline, CDR1 is SGDLS, CDR2 YYNGEE. The CDR3 is 15 amino acids. CDR3 nucleotide sequence: TGTGCCAGCAGCGGGGCTATTGGGACAACCTACGAGCAGTACTTC. This gives the protein CASSGAIGTTYEQYF. The full variable domain, in which reference TRBV9 and TRBJ2-7 provide the parts outside the CDR3, is DSGVTQTPKHLITATGQRVTLRCSPRSGDLSVYWYQQSLDQGLQFLIQYYNGEERAKGNILERFSAQQFPDLHSELNLSSLELGDSALYFCASSGAIGTTYEQYFGPGTRLTVT.

This sequence joins TRBV6-5 and TRBJ2-5; perhaps TRBD2 as D (5 bases). The CDR3 extends over 14 amino acids. The germline CDR1 and CDR2 sequences are MNHEY and SVGAGI. Trimming left V 2 bases short and J 7 bases short, with 14 bases between. CDR3 loop: CASSYMASAGTQYF. CDR3 sequence (DNA): TGTGCCAGCAGTTACATGGCCAGCGCGGGGACCCAGTACTTC.

This clone was observed a handful of times. This chain links TRBV7-2 with TRBJ1-2; D not certain. Trimming removed 2 bases at V and 3 bases at J, with 19 bases between. CDR1 is SGHTA and CDR2 is FQGNSA in the germline V gene. CDR3 length: 17 residues. CDR3 loop: CASSLRGGSMGYYGYTF. Written as DNA, the CDR3 is TGTGCCAGCAGCTTAAGAGGAGGCAGCATGGGGTACTATGGCTACACCTTC.

The V gene is TRBV2, the J gene TRBJ2-5; D call uncertain. This CDR3 comprises 12 residues. Trimming pared 6 bases from V and 3 bases from J, leaving 8 bases between. Germline CDR1 SNHLY, CDR2 FYNNEI. CDR3 in amino acids: CASRDEEETQYF. DNA for the CDR3: TGTGCCAGCAGGGACGAGGAAGAGACCCAGTACTTC.

This clone was found a few times. The rearrangement links TRBV2 to TRBJ2-2; possibly TRBD2 for D (6 bases). There are 15 residues in the CDR3. CDR1 and CDR2 (germline): SNHLY, FYNNEI. V was pared by 2 bases and J by 0 bases, with 7 bases between. The CDR3 protein is CASSEWGANTGELFF. In nucleotides, the CDR3 is TGTGCCAGCAGTGAATGGGGGGCGAACACCGGGGAGCTGTTTTTT.

This clone was seen only a few times. The rearrangement joins TRBV6-1 to TRBJ2-5; 8 bases fit TRBD1. CDR1 and CDR2 (germline): MNHNS, SASEGT. CDR3 length: 14 amino acids. Germline trimming cut 4 bases from V and 4 bases from J; bases unmatched to any gene: 5. CDR3: CASSVLQGGETQYF. CDR3 coding DNA: TGTGCCAGCAGTGTCCTACAGGGGGGAGAGACCCAGTACTTC.

J is TRBJ2-7 and V is TRBV21-1. TRBV21-1 is an annotated pseudogene. CDR3 length: 18 amino acids. The CDR3 loop is CASSKSNFKDPVRYEQYF. The DNA for the CDR3 is TGTGCCAGCAGCAAATCGAACTTTAAGGATCCTGTAAGGTACGAGCAGTACTTC.

There are a few counts of this clone. This sequence joins TRBV30 and TRBJ2-5; weak D call: TRBD1 (5 bases). TRBJ2-7 matches the DNA end more closely, so the J call is doubtful. Germline V gene data show CDR1 as GTSNPN and CDR2 as SVGIG (reference sequence). CDR3 length: 13 residues. CDR3 DNA: TGTGCCTGGAGAAGAATACAGGTCTACGAGCAGTACTTC. This encodes CAWRRIQVYEQYF.

This clone was seen a handful of times. The rearrangement joins TRBV9 to TRBJ2-1; TRBD2 might be the D (7 bases). This CDR3 spans 17 amino acids. Germline lookup yields CDR1 SGDLS and CDR2 YYNGEE. The germline V and J ends were trimmed by 4 bases and 0 bases, with 17 bases remaining between them. The chain's CDR3 is CASSPSGRGSSYNEQFF. CDR3 bases: TGTGCCAGCAGCCCTTCGGGGAGGGGGAGCTCCTACAATGAGCAGTTCTTC.

J is TRBJ2-3 and V is TRBV11-2; D is ambiguous. Trimming removed 0 bases at V and 5 bases at J, with 15 bases between. The CDR3 loop spans 16 amino acids. CDR1 is SGHAT, CDR2 FQNNGV, per germline. CDR3 nucleotide sequence: TGTGCCAGCAGCTTAGAAGGCCCCACGGCCGGAGATACGCAGTATTTT. It encodes CASSLEGPTAGDTQYF.

The gene calls are TRBV14 and TRBJ1-1; D is uncertain. Trimming left V 0 bases short and J 0 bases short, with 14 bases between. The CDR3 is 17 amino acids. Germline V gives CDR1 SGHDN, CDR2 FVKESK. The CDR3 loop reads CASSQDSWGELNTEAFF. The CDR3 DNA is TGTGCCAGCAGCCAAGATTCGTGGGGAGAGTTGAACACTGAAGCTTTCTTT.

This clone was counted between two and nine times. The genes are TRBV18 and TRBJ2-7; no definite D call. CDR1 and CDR2 from the germline V gene are KGHSH and LQKENI. V was cut by 1 base and J by 10 bases, with 14 bases left in between. There are 13 residues in the CDR3. CDR3 region: CASSPQRLDGQYF. The CDR3 bases are TGTGCCAGCTCACCACAACGACTGGACGGACAGTACTTC.

This clone was observed a single time. The gene calls are TRBV6-1 and TRBJ1-5; a weak D match, TRBD1 (6 bases). The V end lost 10 bases, the J end lost 6 bases, and 16 bases lay between the germline ends. The CDR3 has 13 residues. Germline CDR1 reads MNHNS; CDR2 reads SASEGT. The CDR3 region has the DNA TGTGCCACACAGGGTGGCCATAGTCAGCCCCAGCATTTT. Amino acid sequence: CATQGGHSQPQHF.

The J gene is TRBJ1-3, the V gene TRBV4-3; TRBD1 agrees at 7 bases. Trimming cost V 4 bases and J 4 bases; bases outside gene matches: 7. The CDR3 totals 15 residues. Germline CDR1 reads LGHNA; CDR2 reads YSLEER. This CDR3 is CASSRTGVAGNTIYF. CDR3 sequence (DNA): TGCGCCAGCAGCCGAACAGGGGTAGCGGGAAACACCATATATTTT.

This clone has just a few counts. This chain joins TRBV7-2 and TRBJ2-5; 16 nucleotides line up with TRBD2. The CDR3 covers 15 residues. After removal of 5 bases from V and 14 bases from J, the junction contained 11 bases not matched to a gene. The germline V gene encodes CDR1 SGHTA and CDR2 FQGNSA. The CDR3 nucleotides read TGTGCCAGCAGCCGTACCGGGACTAGCGGGGGGGCCTCCTACTTC. Protein sequence: CASSRTGTSGGASYF.

The chain is built from TRBV7-9 and TRBJ2-7; 12 bases agree with TRBD2. The V and J ends lost 5 bases and 7 bases, in that order; junction bases with no gene match: 6. This CDR3 has 14 amino acids. Per the germline V gene, CDR1 is SEHNR and CDR2 is FQNEAQ (reference sequence). The CDR3 nucleotides read TGTGCCAGCAGCCCAAAAGGGACTAGCGGGGAGCAGTACTTC. Its translation is CASSPKGTSGEQYF.